Sequencing of this T cell receptor (beta chain) was carried out in a study of shared clonotypes between healthy human individuals. Findings and caveats of the study: Roughly 5.3% of naive CD4 clonotypes were common to four donors. Generally, naive subsets came out with larger estimated richness than memory subsets.

Every subset's genomic DNA went evenly onto several immunoSEQ plates. TCRdb's copy holds only in-frame clones and misses some; the assay was immunoSEQ multiplex PCR. The sample contains millions of clones, around nine tenths of which appear only once. V lost 4 bases and J lost 3, with 13 bases in between. The CDR3 is made up of 14 amino acids. Germline CDR1 and CDR2: SGHRS and YFSETQ. A note on this clone: Its target is not known.

The sequenced material came from naive CD4+ T cells sorted from blood. The subset is: CD45RA+ positively selected. This sequence was found in a man between 18 and 29 years old in good health. The chain carries TRBV5-1 and TRBJ1-2, with TRBD1 as a possible D gene (5 bases). CDR3 DNA sequence: TGCGCCAGCAGCAGGGACGGGGGATACTATGGCTACACCTTC. Amino acids: CASSRDGGYYGYTF. The full variable domain, with the rest looked up from reference TRBV5-1 and TRBJ1-2, is KAGVTQTPRYLIKTRGQQVTLSCSPISGHRSVSWYQQTPGQGLQFLFEYFSETQRNKGNFPGRFSGRQFSNSRSEMNVSTLELGDSALYLCASSRDGGYYGYTFGSGTRLTVV.